These T cell receptor beta chains were read from a single sample in a study of T cells expressing NK-cell markers. Reanalyzing the 5' RACE reads, TCRdb keeps one entry per CDR3 protein, without DNA. The sample totals 500,000 to 600,000 distinct CDR3 sequences; its top ten clones hold 3% to 4.5%. Specimen: blood T cells: a sorted CD56 or NKG2C T cell subset, CD4+ or CD8+ T cells, or bulk PBMC T cells (not recorded which). All receptors come from a man aged 18-30 years in good health. The CDR3 runs from the conserved cysteine through the conserved F or W.

TRBV11-2	TRBJ2-5	CASSLGGQGNPQYF
TRBV7-2	TRBJ2-7	CASSPLGRRTYEQYF
TRBV12-3/TRBV12-4	TRBJ2-2	CASSLPEGTGELFF
TRBV29-1	TRBJ2-2	CSGNRENTGELFF
TRBV20-1	TRBJ1-3	CSASYGGLTVGNTIYF
TRBV27	TRBJ2-1	CASRRTPGPEISYNEQFF
TRBV5-5	TRBJ2-1	CASSIRPNEQFF
TRBV28	TRBJ1-2	CASSGRTGWGLSYGYTF
TRBV12-3/TRBV12-4	TRBJ2-5	CASSLEGARSQETQYF
TRBV12-3/TRBV12-4	TRBJ1-3	CASSLGPRGAGNTIYF
TRBV5-1	TRBJ1-1	CASSLAGDAFF
TRBV5-1	TRBJ2-6	CASSLRSGSKGGANVLTF
TRBV6-1	TRBJ2-4	CASSTGRGKNIQYF
TRBV7-9	TRBJ2-1	CASSQTSGRNVNEQFF
TRBV20-1	TRBJ2-3	CSARDRIAGGPAADTQYF
TRBV12-3/TRBV12-4	TRBJ2-1	CASSFGRTNEQFF
TRBV5-1	TRBJ2-3	CASSRGEASTDTQYF
TRBV5-1	TRBJ1-5	CASSLGATGARNQPQHF
TRBV6-1	TRBJ2-3	CASSEVGMTDTQYF
TRBV4-3	TRBJ2-7	CASSTNIWGEQYF
TRBV27	TRBJ2-5	CAVTGTDIQETQYF
TRBV12-3/TRBV12-4	TRBJ2-1	CASNRREEQFF
TRBV3-1	TRBJ2-3	CASSQDSLGRTDTQYF
TRBV2	TRBJ2-2	CASSDGISPAGELFF
TRBV10-3	TRBJ2-1	CAISGTASGRPNEQFF
TRBV7-2	TRBJ2-1	CASSPTSVQFF
TRBV15	TRBJ2-5	CAISPGRGQETQYF
TRBV5-5	TRBJ2-5	CASSPLPDQETQYF
TRBV7-8	TRBJ2-7	CASSGRTASYEQYF
TRBV29-1	TRBJ2-7	CSVKDRGVRYF
TRBV20-1	TRBJ2-2	CSARVRGLFGELFF
TRBV20-1	TRBJ2-7	CSARVPGQSEQYF
TRBV7-2	TRBJ2-1	CASSFYGQYNEQFF
TRBV12-3/TRBV12-4	TRBJ1-1	CASSFEAGAEGAFF
TRBV20-1	TRBJ2-1	CSARDLGTSGYNEQFF